This TCR beta chain was profiled in a study of cytomegalovirus exposure and HLA in healthy donors. The germline V gene encodes CDR1 MNHEY and CDR2 SMNVEV (reference sequence). V lost 2 bases and J lost 5; bases outside the gene matches: 2. The CDR3 has 16 amino acids. Primers for the PCR totalled 60 Vbeta and 13 Jbeta. Assay used: immunoSEQ multiplex PCR; TCRdb lists only in-frame clones, some missing. The sample consists of about 170,000 clones, 85% of them appearing once. The sequence derives from a boy younger than 10 in good health and CMV-seronegative. The chain recombines TRBV27 with TRBJ2-3; 15 positions match TRBD2. Sample: PBMCs. CDR3 sequence: CASSLGLAGGVDTQYF. The CDR3 DNA follows: TGTGCCAGCAGTTTAGGACTAGCGGGAGGGGTAGATACGCAGTATTTT.